This TCR beta chain is from a study of T cells in Graves' hyperthyroidism and ophthalmopathy. Trimming took 1 base from V and 1 from J, leaving 17 bases between them. The CDR3 covers 17 residues. Germline V gene lookup returns CDR1 SGHRS and CDR2 YFSETQ. As regards this clonotype: No antigen is known for it.

TCR beta CDR3 sequences were amplified from RNA transcripts. A first-round RT-PCR of the TCR CDR3 used the HTBI primer set. In TCRdb, the multiplex PCR reads were re-called with MiXCR into one record per CDR3 protein. Found here are some 490,000 distinct CDR3 sequences, around a fifth of them singletons; the top ten hold about 53%. General study results and limits: Peripheral blood also featured most of the thyroid clonotypes expanded above 0.001.

Sample: blood. This TCR came from a woman between 70 and 85 years old with Graves' ophthalmopathy. The J gene is TRBJ1-1, the V gene TRBV5-1, with unresolved D. The CDR3 reads CASSLYGIGSQNTEAFF. The CDR3 DNA sequence: TGCGCCAGCAGCTTGTACGGAATAGGCTCACAGAACACTGAAGCTTTCTTT. Looking up the rest from reference TRBV5-1 and TRBJ1-1 gives the full variable domain: KAGVTQTPRYLIKTRGQQVTLSCSPISGHRSVSWYQQTPGQGLQFLFEYFSETQRNKGNFPGRFSGRQFSNSRSEMNVSTLELGDSALYLCASSLYGIGSQNTEAFFGQGTRLTVV.